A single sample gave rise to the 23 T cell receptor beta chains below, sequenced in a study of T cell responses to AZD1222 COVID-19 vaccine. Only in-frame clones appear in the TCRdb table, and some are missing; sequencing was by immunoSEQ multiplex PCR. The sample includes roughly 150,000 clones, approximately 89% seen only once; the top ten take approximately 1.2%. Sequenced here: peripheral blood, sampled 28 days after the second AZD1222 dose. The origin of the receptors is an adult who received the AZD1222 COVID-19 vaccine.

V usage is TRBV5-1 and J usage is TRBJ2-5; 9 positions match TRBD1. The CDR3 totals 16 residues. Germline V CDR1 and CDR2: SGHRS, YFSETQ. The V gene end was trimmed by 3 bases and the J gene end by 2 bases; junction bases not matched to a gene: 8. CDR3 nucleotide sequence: TGCGCCAGCAGCTCCCTCGGGACAGGGAGTCAAGAGACCCAGTACTTC. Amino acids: CASSSLGTGSQETQYF.

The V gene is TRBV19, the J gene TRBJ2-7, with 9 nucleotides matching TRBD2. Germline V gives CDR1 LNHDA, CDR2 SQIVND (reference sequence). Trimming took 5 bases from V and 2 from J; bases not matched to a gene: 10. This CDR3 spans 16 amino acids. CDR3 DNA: TGTGCCAGTAGTGCTCCAACGACTAGCGGCCCCTACGAGCAGTACTTC. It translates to CASSAPTTSGPYEQYF.

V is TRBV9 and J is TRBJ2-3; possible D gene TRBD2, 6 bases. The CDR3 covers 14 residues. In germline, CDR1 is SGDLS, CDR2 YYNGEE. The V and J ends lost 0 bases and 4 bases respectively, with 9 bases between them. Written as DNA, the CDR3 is TGTGCCAGCAGCGTAGGGGGGAGGCCAGATACGCAGTATTTT. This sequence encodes CASSVGGRPDTQYF.

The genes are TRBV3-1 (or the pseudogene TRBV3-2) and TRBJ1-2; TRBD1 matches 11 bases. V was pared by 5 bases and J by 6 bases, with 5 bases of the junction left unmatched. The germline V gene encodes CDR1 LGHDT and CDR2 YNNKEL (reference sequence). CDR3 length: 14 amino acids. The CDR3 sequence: CASSDPGQGDGYTF. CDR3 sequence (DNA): TGTGCCAGCAGCGATCCGGGACAGGGGGATGGCTACACCTTC.

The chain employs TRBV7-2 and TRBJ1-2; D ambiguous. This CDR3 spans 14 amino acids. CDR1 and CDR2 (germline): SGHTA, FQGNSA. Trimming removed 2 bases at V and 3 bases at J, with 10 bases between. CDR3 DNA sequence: TGTGCCAGCAGCTTATTAGGGAGAGACTATGGCTACACCTTC. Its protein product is CASSLLGRDYGYTF. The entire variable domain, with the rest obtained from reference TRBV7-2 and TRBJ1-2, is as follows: GAGVSQSPSNKVTEKGKDVELRCDPISGHTALYWYRQSLGQGLEFLIYFQGNSAPDKSGLPSDRFSAERTGGSVSTLTIQRTQQEDSAVYLCASSLLGRDYGYTFGSGTRLTVV.

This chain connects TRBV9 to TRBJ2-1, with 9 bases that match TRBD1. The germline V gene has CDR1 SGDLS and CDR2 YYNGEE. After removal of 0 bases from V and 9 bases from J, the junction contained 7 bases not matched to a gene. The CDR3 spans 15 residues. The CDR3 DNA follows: TGTGCCAGCAGCGTAGTGGGGACAGGGTGGGGTGAGCAGTTCTTC. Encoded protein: CASSVVGTGWGEQFF.

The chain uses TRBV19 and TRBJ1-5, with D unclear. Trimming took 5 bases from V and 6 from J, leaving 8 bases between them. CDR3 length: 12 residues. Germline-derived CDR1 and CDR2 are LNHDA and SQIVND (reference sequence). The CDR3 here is CASSFRSQPQHF. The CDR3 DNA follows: TGTGCCAGTAGTTTCCGGAGTCAGCCCCAGCATTTT.

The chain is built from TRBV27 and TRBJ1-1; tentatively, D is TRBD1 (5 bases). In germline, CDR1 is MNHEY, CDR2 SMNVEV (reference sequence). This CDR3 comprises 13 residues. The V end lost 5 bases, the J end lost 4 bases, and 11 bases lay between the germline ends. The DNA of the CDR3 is TGTGCCAGCAGTCGGGGACTTAGCACTGAAGCTTTCTTT. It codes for CASSRGLSTEAFF.

CDR3 in DNA: TGTGCCAGCAGCTTCACAGGGGGCCTATTTACCGGGGAGCTGTTTTTT. Amino acid sequence: CASSFTGGLFTGELFF. This chain joins TRBV5-8 and TRBJ2-2; 9 bases line up with TRBD1. The germline gives CDR1 SGHTS, CDR2 YDEGEE. V was pared by 2 bases and J by 5 bases, with 7 bases of the junction left unmatched. This CDR3 is 16 amino acids long.

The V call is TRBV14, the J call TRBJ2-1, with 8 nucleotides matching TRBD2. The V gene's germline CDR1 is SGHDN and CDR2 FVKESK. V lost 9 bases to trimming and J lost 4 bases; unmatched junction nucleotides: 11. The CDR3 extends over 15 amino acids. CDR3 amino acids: CASAERGYSYNEQFF. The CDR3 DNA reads TGTGCCAGTGCCGAGCGGGGGTATTCTTACAATGAGCAGTTCTTC. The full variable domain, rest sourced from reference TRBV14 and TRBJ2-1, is EAGVTQFPSHSVIEKGQTVTLRCDPISGHDNLYWYRRVMGKEIKFLLHFVKESKQDESGMPNNRFLAERTGGTYSTLKVQPAELEDSGVYFCASAERGYSYNEQFFGPGTRLTVL.

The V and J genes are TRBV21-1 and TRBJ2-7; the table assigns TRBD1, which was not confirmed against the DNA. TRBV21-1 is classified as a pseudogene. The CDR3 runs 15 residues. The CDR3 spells CASSKEGQGLGEQYF. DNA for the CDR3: TGTGCCAGCAGCAAAGAGGGGCAGGGCCTGGGGGAGCAGTACTTC.

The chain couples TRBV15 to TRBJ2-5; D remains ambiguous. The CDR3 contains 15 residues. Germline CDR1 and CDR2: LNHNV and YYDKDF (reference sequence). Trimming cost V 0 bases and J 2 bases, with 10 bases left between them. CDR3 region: CATSRDRNTQETQYF. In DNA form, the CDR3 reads TGTGCCACCAGCAGAGATAGAAACACACAAGAGACCCAGTACTTC. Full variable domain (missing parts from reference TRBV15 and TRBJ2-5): DAMVIQNPRYQVTQFGKPVTLSCSQTLNHNVMYWYQQKSSQAPKLLFHYYDKDFNNEADTPDNFQSRRPNTSFCFLDIRSPGLGDTAMYLCATSRDRNTQETQYFGPGTRLLVL.

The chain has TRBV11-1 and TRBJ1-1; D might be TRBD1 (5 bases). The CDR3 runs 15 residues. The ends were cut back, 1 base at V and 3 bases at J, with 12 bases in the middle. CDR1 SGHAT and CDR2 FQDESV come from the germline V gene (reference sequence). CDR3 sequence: CASSLDPRRDTEAFF. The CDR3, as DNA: TGTGCCAGCAGCTTAGACCCGCGCAGGGACACTGAAGCTTTCTTT.

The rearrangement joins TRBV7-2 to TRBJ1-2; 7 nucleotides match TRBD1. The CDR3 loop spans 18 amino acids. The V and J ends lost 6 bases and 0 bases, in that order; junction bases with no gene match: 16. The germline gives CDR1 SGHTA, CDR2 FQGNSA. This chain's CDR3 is CASRPDRALHGANYGYTF. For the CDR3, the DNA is TGTGCCAGCAGGCCAGACAGGGCCCTCCACGGAGCTAACTATGGCTACACCTTC. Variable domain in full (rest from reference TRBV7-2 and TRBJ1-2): GAGVSQSPSNKVTEKGKDVELRCDPISGHTALYWYRQSLGQGLEFLIYFQGNSAPDKSGLPSDRFSAERTGGSVSTLTIQRTQQEDSAVYLCASRPDRALHGANYGYTFGSGTRLTVV.

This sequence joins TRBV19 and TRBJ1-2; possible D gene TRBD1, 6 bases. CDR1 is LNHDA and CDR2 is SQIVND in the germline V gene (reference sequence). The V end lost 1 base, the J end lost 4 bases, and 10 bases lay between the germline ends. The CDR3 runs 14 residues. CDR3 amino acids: CASSIGQGSYGYTF. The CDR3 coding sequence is TGTGCCAGTAGTATAGGGCAGGGGTCCTATGGCTACACCTTC.

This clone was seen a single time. DNA for the CDR3: TGTGCCAGCAGCCCGACGAGGACTAGCGCCGAGCAGTACTTC. Its protein is CASSPTRTSAEQYF. This chain connects TRBV11-3 to TRBJ2-7, with TRBD2 matching 9 bases. There are 14 residues in the CDR3. Germline V lookup: CDR1 SGHNT, CDR2 YENEEA. With V trimmed by 5 bases and J by 6 bases, 8 bases remained unmatched.

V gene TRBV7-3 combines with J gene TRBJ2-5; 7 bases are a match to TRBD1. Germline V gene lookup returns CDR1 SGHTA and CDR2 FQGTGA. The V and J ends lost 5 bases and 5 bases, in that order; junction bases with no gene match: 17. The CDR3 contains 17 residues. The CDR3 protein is CASSLSSRGGDAETQYF. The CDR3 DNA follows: TGTGCCAGCAGCCTATCCTCAAGAGGGGGCGATGCGGAGACCCAGTACTTC. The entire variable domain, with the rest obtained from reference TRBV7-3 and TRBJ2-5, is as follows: GAGVSQTPSNKVTEKGKYVELRCDPISGHTALYWYRQSLGQGPEFLIYFQGTGAADDSGLPNDRFFAVRPEGSVSTLKIQRTERGDSAVYLCASSLSSRGGDAETQYFGPGTRLLVL.

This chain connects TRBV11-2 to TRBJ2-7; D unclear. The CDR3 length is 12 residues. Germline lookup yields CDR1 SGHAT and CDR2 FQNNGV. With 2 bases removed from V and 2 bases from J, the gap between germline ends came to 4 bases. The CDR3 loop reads CASSLNTYEQYF. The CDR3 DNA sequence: TGTGCCAGCAGCTTAAACACCTACGAGCAGTACTTC.

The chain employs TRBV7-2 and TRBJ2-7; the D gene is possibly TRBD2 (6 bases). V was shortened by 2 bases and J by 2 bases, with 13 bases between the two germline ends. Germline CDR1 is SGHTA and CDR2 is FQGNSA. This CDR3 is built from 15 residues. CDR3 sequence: CASSLLRGSPYEQYF. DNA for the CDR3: TGTGCCAGCAGCTTATTACGGGGGTCCCCCTACGAGCAGTACTTC.

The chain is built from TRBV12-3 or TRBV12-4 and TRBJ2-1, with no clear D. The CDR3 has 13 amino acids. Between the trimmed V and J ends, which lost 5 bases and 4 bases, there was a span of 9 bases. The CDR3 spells CASSRDLYNEQFF. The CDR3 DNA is TGTGCCAGCAGTCGAGACCTTTACAATGAGCAGTTCTTC.

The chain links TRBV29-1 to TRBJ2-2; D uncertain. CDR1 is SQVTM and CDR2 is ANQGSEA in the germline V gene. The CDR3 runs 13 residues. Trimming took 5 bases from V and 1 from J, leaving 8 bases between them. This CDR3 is CSVWKGNTGELFF. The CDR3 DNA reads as TGCAGCGTTTGGAAGGGGAACACCGGGGAGCTGTTTTTT.

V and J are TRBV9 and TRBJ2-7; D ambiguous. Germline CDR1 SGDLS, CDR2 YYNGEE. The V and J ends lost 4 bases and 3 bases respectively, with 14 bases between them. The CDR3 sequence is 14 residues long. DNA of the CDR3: TGTGCCAGCAGCCCCCGTTTAGGCCGCTACGAGCAGTACTTC. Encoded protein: CASSPRLGRYEQYF.

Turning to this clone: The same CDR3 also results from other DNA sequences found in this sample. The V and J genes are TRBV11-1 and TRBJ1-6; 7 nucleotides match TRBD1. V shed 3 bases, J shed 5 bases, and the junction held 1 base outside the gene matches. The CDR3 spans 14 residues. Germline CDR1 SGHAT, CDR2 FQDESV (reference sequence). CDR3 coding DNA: TGTGCCAGCAGCTTTGGGACAGATAATTCACCCCTCCACTTT. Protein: CASSFGTDNSPLHF.